Reported below is one T cell receptor beta chain. Its antigen is not identified. This specimen comes from a study of T cells in localized non-small cell lung cancer. Study results and limitations: Adjacent lung had a median around 60 of the 100 largest tumor clones. In uninvolved adjacent lung, T cell clonality reached its highest value, exceeding tumor. Because only a single region of the tumor was sequenced, heterogeneity remains possible. Higher blood T cell density went with longer overall survival.

Clones were sequenced by immunoSEQ multiplex PCR, and TCRdb holds only the in-frame ones, with some missing. Seen here are some 10,000 clones, 70% to 90% observed once, and the top ten hold 6.5% to 9.5%. V shed 3 bases and J shed 2 bases, with 7 bases lying between them. The CDR3 has 13 residues. The germline V gene has CDR1 KGHSH and CDR2 LQKENI. This clonotype was sampled from a male donor at least 60 years old with stage III lung adenocarcinoma. The material sequenced was peripheral blood, taken before any cancer treatment. The V and J genes are TRBV18 and TRBJ1-1; D remains unclear. As DNA, the CDR3 is TGTGCCAGCTCACCCGTACCAAACACTGAAGCTTTCTTT. Translating it yields CASSPVPNTEAFF.